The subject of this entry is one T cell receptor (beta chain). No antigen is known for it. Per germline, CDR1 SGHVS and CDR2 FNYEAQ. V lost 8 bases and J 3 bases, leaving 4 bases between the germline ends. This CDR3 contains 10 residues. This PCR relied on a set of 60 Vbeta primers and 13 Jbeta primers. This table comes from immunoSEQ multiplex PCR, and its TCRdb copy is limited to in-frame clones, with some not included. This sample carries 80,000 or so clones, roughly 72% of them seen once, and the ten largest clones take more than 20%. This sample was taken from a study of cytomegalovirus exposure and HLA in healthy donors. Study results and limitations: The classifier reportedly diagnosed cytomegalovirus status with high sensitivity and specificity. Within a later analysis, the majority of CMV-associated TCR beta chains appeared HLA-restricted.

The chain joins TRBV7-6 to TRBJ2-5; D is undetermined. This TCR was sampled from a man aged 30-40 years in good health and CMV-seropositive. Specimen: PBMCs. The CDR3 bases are TGTGCCAGCGGAGAAGAGACCCAGTACTTC. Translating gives CASGEETQYF.